Following are 7 T cell receptor beta chains from one sample sequenced in a study of T-cell reconstitution after alpha-beta-depleted transplantation in children. TCRbeta library preparation incorporated unique molecular identifiers. MiXCR, applied by TCRdb to the PCR reads, yields one record per CDR3 protein. The sample lists hundreds of thousands of distinct CDR3 sequences, about an eighth occurring once. Material: PBMCs, obtained from the stem cell graft. The source of these receptors is a human donor who donated a stem cell graft to a child with Fanconi anemia.

This clonotype came up a few times. V and J are TRBV5-1 and TRBJ2-2; either TRBD1 or TRBD2 may fit D (6 bases each). V was cut by 10 bases and J by 0 bases, with 10 bases left in between. The CDR3 runs to 13 residues. CDR1 is SGHRS and CDR2 is YFSETQ in the germline V gene. The CDR3 region has the DNA TGCGCCGACGGGGGCCCGAACACCGGGGAGCTGTTTTTT. Protein product: CADGGPNTGELFF.

The gene calls are TRBV27 and TRBJ2-1; D tentatively reads TRBD1 or TRBD2 (5 bases each). The CDR3 totals 14 residues. The V gene lost 10 bases and the J gene lost 0 bases, with 13 bases spanning the gap. The germline V gene encodes CDR1 MNHEY and CDR2 SMNVEV (reference sequence). CDR3 loop: CATKKGSSYNEQFF. In nucleotides, the CDR3 is TGTGCCACCAAAAAGGGGAGCTCCTACAATGAGCAGTTCTTC.

This clonotype was counted between two and nine times. This chain joins TRBV4-1 and TRBJ2-2, with D maybe TRBD1 (6 bases). The CDR3 covers 18 residues. The V end was cut by 1 base, the J end by 4 bases, with 19 bases between. CDR1 is MGHRA and CDR2 is YSYEKL in the germline V gene. DNA for the CDR3: TGCGCCAGCAGCCAAGCTAGAACAGGGTTTGGGTTCACCGGGGAGCTGTTTTTT. This gives the protein CASSQARTGFGFTGELFF.

In this sample, this clonotype turned up many times. V and J are TRBV20-1 and TRBJ2-3, with 8 nucleotides matching TRBD2. V was clipped by 7 bases and J by 4 bases; unmatched bases: 10. Germline V CDR1 and CDR2: DFQATT, SNEGSKA (reference sequence). This CDR3 is 14 amino acids long. CDR3 protein: CSVSRGGFPDTQYF. Written as DNA, the CDR3 is TGCAGTGTAAGCCGGGGGGGTTTCCCAGATACGCAGTATTTT.

The chain couples TRBV4-3 to TRBJ2-2; maybe TRBD1 (6 bases). Germline V CDR1 and CDR2: LGHNA, YSLEER. The CDR3 totals 16 residues. V lost 4 bases and J lost 6, with 18 bases in between. This chain's CDR3 is CASSRGQLVPPGELFF. In DNA form, the CDR3 reads TGCGCCAGCAGCCGAGGACAGTTGGTACCCCCCGGGGAGCTGTTTTTT.

This clonotype has a handful of counts. V and J are TRBV6-1 and TRBJ2-2; 14 bases agree with TRBD2. Germline V gives CDR1 MNHNS, CDR2 SASEGT. The CDR3 has 17 residues. With V trimmed by 8 bases and J by 5 bases, 10 bases remained unmatched. CDR3 sequence: CASLRLAGGPRTGELFF. The DNA of the CDR3 is TGTGCCAGCCTTCGACTAGCGGGGGGGCCGAGGACCGGGGAGCTGTTTTTT.

Concerning this clonotype itself: At one end, the junction sequence differs from germline, possibly due to a read error. The chain has TRBV12-3 or TRBV12-4 and TRBJ2-2; possible D gene TRBD2, 5 bases. The length of the CDR3 is 12 residues. CDR3 sequence: CASRVRAGELSF. The CDR3 DNA reads as TGTGCCAGCAGGGTTCGGGCCGGGGAGCTGTCTTTT.